This TCR beta chain came from a study of blood T cell repertoires in COVID-19. In the study overall: Nucleic acid was either cDNA or gDNA, and it came from T cells, B-cell-depleted T cells, or PBMCs.

How the authors handled the data: Reference gene primer amplification gave estimated nucleated cell counts. Clones were sequenced by immunoSEQ multiplex PCR, and TCRdb holds only the in-frame ones, with some missing. That table is the source of V, J and clone size, and D and trimming were worked out from the DNA. The top ten clones hold about 1% of a sample with a few hundred thousand clones, more than 75% of them seen once. Trimming removed 0 bases from V and 0 bases from J, with 12 bases in between. The CDR3 is 17 amino acids. Per the germline V gene, CDR1 is LGHNA and CDR2 is YNFKEQ. The sequence was collected from a human donor with acute or convalescent COVID-19. The donor label of this sample is uncertain. Specimen: peripheral blood. The V and J genes are TRBV4-2 and TRBJ1-5; weak D call: TRBD1 (5 bases). The CDR3 spells CASSQDLTVYSNQPQHF. The CDR3 nucleotides read TGTGCCAGCAGCCAAGATTTGACAGTTTATAGCAATCAGCCCCAGCATTTT.